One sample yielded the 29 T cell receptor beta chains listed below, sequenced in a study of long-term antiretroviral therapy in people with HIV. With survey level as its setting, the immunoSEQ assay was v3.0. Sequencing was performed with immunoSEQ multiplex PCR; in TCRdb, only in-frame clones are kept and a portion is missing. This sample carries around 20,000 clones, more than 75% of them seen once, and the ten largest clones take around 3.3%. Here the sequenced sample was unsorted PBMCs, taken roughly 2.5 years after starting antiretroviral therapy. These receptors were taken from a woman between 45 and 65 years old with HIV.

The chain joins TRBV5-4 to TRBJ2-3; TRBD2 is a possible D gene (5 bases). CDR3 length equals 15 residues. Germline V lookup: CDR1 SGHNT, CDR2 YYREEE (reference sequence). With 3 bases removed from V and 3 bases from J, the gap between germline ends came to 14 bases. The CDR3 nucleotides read TGTGCCAGCAGCTCATCGGGAAAAGCGACAGATACGCAGTATTTT. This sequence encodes CASSSSGKATDTQYF.

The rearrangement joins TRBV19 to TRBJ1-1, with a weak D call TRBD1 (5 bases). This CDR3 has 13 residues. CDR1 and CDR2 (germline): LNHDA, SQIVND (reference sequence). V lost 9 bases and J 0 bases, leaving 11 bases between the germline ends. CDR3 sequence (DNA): TGTGCCAGCAGTGGGGGTTTGAACACTGAAGCTTTCTTT. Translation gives CASSGGLNTEAFF.

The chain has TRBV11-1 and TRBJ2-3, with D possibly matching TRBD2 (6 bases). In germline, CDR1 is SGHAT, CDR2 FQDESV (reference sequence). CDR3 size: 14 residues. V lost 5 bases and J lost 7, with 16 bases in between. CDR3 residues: CASSRGMIPNTQYF. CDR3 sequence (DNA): TGTGCCAGCAGCCGGGGGATGATTCCAAATACGCAGTATTTT.

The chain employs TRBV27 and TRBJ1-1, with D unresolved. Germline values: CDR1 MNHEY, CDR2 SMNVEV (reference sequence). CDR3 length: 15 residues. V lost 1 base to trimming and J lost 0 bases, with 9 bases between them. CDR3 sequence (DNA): TGTGCCAGCAGTTTATGGCCGGGGATGAACACTGAAGCTTTCTTT. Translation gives CASSLWPGMNTEAFF.

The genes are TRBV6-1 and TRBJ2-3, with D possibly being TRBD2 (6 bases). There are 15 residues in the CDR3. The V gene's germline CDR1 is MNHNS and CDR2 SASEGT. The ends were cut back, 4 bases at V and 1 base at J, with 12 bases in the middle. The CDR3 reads CASSARDFGTDTQYF. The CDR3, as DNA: TGTGCCAGCAGTGCTCGGGACTTCGGCACAGATACGCAGTATTTT.

Here the CDR3 reads CASVISGANVLTF. The CDR3 DNA follows: TGTGCCAGCGTGATCTCTGGGGCCAACGTCCTGACTTTC. The V call is TRBV6-1, the J call TRBJ2-6; D call uncertain. V was pared by 8 bases and J by 0 bases, with 5 bases between. CDR3 length: 13 residues. CDR1 is MNHNS, CDR2 SASEGT, per germline.

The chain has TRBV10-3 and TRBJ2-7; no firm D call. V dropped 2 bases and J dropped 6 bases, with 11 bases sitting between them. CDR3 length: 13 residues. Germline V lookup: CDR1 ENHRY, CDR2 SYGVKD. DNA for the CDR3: TGTGCCATCAGTGAGACAAAGAAAGGCGAGCAGTACTTC. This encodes CAISETKKGEQYF.

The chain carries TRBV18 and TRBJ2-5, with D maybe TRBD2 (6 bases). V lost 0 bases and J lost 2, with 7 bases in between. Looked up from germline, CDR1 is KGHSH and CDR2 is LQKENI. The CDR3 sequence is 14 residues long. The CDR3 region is CASSPPGLQETQYF. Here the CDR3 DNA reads TGTGCCAGCTCACCACCGGGACTGCAAGAGACCCAGTACTTC.

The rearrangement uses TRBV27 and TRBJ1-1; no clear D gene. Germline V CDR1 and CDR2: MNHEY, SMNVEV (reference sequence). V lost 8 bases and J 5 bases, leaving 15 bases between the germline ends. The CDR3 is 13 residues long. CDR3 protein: CASGRYGETEAFF. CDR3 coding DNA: TGTGCCAGCGGTCGATACGGAGAGACTGAAGCTTTCTTT.

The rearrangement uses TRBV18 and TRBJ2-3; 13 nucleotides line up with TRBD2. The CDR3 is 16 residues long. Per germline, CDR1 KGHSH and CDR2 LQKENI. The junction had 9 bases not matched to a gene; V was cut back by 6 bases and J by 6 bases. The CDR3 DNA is TGTGCCAGCTCTCTTGGACTAGCGGGAGACTGGGATACGCAGTATTTT. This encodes CASSLGLAGDWDTQYF.

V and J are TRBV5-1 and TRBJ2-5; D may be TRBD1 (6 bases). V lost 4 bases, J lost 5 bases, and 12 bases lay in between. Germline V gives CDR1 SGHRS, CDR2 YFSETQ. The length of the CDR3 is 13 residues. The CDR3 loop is CASSPPGEETQYF. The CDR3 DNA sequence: TGCGCCAGCAGCCCTCCAGGGGAGGAGACCCAGTACTTC.

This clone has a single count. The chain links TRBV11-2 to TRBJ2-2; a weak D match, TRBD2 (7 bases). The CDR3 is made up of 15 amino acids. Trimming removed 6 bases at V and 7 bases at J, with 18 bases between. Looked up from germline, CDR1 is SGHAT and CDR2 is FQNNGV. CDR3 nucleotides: TGTGCCAGCAGTCCATTTCCGGGGGGCATCGGGGAGCTGTTTTTT. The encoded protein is CASSPFPGGIGELFF.

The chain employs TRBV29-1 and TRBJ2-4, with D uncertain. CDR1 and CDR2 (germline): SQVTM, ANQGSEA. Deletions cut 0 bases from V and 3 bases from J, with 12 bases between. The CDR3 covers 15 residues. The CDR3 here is CSVEEAVGYKNIQYF. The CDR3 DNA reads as TGCAGCGTTGAAGAAGCCGTGGGCTACAAAAACATTCAGTACTTC.

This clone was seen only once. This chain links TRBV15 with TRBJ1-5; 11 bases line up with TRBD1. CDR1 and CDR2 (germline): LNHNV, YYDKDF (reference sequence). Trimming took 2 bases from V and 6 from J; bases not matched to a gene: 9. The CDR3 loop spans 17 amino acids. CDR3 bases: TGTGCCACCAGCAGATCGGGGGACAGGGGGATCAGTCAGCCCCAGCATTTT. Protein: CATSRSGDRGISQPQHF.

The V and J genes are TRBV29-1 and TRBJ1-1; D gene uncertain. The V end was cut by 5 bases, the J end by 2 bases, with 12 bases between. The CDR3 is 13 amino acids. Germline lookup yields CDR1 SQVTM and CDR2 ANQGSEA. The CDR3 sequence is CSVSTPQNTEAFF. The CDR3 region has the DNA TGCAGCGTTTCTACCCCACAAAACACTGAAGCTTTCTTT.

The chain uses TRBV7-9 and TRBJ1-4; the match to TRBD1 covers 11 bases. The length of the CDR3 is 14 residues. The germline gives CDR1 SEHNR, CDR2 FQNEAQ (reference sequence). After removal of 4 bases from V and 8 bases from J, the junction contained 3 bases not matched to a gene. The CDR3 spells CASSSGQGGEKLFF. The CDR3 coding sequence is TGTGCCAGCAGCTCGGGACAGGGGGGGGAAAAACTGTTTTTT.

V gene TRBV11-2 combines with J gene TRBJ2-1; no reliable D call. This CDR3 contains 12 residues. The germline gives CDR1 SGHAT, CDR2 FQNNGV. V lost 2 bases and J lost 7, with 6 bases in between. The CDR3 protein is CASSLSSNEQFF. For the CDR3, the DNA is TGTGCCAGCAGCTTAAGTTCTAATGAGCAGTTCTTC.

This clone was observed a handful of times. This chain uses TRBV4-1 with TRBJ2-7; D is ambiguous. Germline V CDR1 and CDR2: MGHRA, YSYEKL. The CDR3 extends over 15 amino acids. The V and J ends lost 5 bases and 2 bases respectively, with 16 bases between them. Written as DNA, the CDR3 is TGCGCCAGCAGCTACGAGGCCAACGATGCCTACGAGCAGTACTTC. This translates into CASSYEANDAYEQYF.

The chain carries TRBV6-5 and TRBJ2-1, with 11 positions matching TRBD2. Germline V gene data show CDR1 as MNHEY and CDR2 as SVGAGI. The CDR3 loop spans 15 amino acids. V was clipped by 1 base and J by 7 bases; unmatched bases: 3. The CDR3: CASSYWLAGGNEQFF. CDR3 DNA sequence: TGTGCCAGCAGTTACTGGCTAGCGGGAGGTAATGAGCAGTTCTTC.

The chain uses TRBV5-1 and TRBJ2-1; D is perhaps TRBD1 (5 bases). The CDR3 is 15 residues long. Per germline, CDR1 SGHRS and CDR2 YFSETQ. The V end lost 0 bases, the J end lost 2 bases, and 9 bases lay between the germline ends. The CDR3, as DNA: TGCGCCAGCAGCTTGGATCAGGGTACCTACAATGAGCAGTTCTTC. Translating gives CASSLDQGTYNEQFF.

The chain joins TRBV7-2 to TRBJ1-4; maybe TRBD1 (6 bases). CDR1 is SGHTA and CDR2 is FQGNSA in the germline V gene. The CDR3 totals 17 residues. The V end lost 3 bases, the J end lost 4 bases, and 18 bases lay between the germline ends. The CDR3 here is CASSLDRSRGGNEKLFF. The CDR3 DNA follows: TGTGCCAGCAGCTTGGACAGAAGTAGGGGCGGTAATGAAAAACTGTTTTTT.

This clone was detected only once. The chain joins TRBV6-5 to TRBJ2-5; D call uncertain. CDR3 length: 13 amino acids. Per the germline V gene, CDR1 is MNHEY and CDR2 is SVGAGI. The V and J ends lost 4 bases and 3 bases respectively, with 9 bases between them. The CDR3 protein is CASSFDIEETQYF. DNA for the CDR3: TGTGCCAGCAGTTTCGACATCGAAGAGACCCAGTACTTC.

The CDR3 sequence is CASSSAGGSYNEQFF. The CDR3 DNA follows: TGTGCCAGCAGTTCAGCGGGAGGCTCCTACAATGAGCAGTTCTTC. The gene calls are TRBV6-5 and TRBJ2-1; 9 nucleotides align to TRBD2. Germline assignment: CDR1 MNHEY and CDR2 SVGAGI. V shed 4 bases, J shed 0 bases, and the junction held 1 base outside the gene matches. The CDR3 runs to 15 residues.

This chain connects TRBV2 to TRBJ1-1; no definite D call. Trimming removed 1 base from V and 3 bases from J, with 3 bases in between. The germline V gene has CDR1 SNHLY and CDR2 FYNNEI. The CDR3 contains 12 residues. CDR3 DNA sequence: TGTGCCAGCAGTGAAGGCGACACTGAAGCTTTCTTT. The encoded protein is CASSEGDTEAFF.

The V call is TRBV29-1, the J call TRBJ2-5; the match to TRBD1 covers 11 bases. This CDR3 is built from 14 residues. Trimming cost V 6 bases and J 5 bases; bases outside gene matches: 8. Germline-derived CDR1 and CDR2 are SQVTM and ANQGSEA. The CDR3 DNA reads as TGCAGCGTCGCCAGGGACAGGGGGTATGAGACCCAGTACTTC. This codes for CSVARDRGYETQYF.

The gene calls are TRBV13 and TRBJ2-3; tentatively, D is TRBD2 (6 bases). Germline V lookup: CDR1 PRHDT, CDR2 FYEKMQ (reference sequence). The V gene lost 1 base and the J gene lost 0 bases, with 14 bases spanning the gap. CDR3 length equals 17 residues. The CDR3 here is CASSLDRGTLSTDTQYF. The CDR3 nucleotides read TGTGCCAGCAGCTTAGACCGCGGGACCCTTAGCACAGATACGCAGTATTTT.

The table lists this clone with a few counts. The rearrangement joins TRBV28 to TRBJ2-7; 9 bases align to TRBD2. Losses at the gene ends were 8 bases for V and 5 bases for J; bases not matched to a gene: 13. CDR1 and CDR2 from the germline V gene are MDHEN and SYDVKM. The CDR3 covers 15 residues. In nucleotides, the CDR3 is TGTGCCAGCGGGGCGGCGGGAGGGCCGAAAAACGAGCAGTACTTC. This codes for CASGAAGGPKNEQYF.

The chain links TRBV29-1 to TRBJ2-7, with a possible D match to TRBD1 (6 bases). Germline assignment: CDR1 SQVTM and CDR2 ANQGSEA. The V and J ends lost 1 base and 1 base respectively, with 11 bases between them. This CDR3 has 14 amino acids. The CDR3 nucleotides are TGCAGCGTTGAAGGGGCAGGGGCGTCCTACGAGCAGTACTTC. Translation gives CSVEGAGASYEQYF.

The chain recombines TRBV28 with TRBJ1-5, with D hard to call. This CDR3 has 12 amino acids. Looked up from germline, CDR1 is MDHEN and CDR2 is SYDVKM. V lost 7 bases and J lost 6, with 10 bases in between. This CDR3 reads CASKLAGQPQHF. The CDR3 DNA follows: TGTGCCAGCAAATTAGCGGGTCAGCCCCAGCATTTT.